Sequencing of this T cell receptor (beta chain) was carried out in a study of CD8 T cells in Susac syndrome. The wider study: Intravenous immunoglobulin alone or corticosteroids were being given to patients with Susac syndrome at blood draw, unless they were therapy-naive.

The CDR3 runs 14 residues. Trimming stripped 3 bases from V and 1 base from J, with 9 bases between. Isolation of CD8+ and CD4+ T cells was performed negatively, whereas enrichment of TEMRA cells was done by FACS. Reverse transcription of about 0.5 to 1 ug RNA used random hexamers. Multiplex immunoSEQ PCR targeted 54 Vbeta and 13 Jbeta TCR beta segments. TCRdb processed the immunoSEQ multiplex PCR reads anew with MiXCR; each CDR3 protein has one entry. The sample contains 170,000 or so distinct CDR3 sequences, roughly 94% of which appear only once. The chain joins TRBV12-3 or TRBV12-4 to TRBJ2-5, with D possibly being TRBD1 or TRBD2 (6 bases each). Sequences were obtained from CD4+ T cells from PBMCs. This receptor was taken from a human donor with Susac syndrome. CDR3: CASSFRGPQETQYF. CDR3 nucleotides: TGTGCCAGCAGTTTCCGGGGGCCCCAAGAGACCCAGTACTTC.